This TCR beta chain was sequenced during a study of control samples from healthy donors and cancer patients. V shed 6 bases and J shed 6 bases, with 18 bases lying between them. This CDR3 region has 15 residues. Germline-derived CDR1 and CDR2 are KGHDR and SFDVKD. Clones were read by immunoSEQ multiplex PCR, and TCRdb kept only the in-frame ones, dropping some. The profile covers approximately 69,000 clones, with approximately 90% appearing a single time and roughly 6% taken by the ten largest. Sequencing was performed on PBMCs. The TCR sequence derives from a man in his 60s with colorectal cancer. The chain is built from TRBV24-1 and TRBJ2-3; perhaps TRBD2 as D (6 bases). Here the CDR3 DNA reads TGTGCCACCAGTCCTCCCAGCGGGCGGTCGGATACGCAGTATTTT. Its translation is CATSPPSGRSDTQYF.